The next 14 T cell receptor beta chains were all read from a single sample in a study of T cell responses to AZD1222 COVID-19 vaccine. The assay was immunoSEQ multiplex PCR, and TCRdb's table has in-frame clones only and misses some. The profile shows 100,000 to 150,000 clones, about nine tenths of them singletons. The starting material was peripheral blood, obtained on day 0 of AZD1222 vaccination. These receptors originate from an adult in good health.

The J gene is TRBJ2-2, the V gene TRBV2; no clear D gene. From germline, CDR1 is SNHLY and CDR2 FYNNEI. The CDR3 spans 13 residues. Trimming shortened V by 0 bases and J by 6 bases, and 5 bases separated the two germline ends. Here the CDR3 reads CASSEAVAGELFF. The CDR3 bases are TGTGCCAGCAGTGAAGCGGTAGCCGGGGAGCTGTTTTTT.

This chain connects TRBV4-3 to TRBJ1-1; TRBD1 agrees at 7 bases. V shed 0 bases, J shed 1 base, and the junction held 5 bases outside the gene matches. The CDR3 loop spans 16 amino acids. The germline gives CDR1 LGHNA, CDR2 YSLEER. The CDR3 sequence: CASSQDPGTANTEAFF. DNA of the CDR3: TGCGCCAGCAGCCAAGATCCCGGGACAGCGAACACTGAAGCTTTCTTT.

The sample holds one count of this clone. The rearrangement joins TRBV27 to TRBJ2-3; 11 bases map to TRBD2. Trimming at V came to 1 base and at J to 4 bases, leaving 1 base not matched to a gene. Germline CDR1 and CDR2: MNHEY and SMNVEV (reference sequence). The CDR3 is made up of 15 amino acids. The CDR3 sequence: CASSLLAGGPDTQYF. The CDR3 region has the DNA TGTGCCAGCAGTTTATTAGCGGGGGGGCCAGATACGCAGTATTTT.

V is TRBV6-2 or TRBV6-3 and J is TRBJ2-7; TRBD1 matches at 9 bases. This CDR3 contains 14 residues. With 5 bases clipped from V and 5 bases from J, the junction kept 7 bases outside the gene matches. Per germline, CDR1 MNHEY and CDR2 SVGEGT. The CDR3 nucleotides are TGTGCCAGCAGTAAAAGAAGGACAGGGGACGAGCAGTACTTC. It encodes CASSKRRTGDEQYF.

The CDR3 here is CASSQDKGRWADTQYF. CDR3 sequence (DNA): TGTGCCAGCAGCCAAGATAAAGGGAGGTGGGCAGATACGCAGTATTTT. This chain joins TRBV14 and TRBJ2-3, with D perhaps TRBD2 (6 bases). Per germline, CDR1 SGHDN and CDR2 FVKESK. With 0 bases removed from V and 4 bases from J, the gap between germline ends came to 14 bases. This CDR3 spans 16 amino acids.

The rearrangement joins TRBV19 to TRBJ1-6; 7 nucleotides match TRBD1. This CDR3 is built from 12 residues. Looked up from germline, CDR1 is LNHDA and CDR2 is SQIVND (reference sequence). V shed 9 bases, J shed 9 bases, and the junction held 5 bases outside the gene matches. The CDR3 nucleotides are TGTGCCAGCGGGACAGTTCCTTCACCCCTCCACTTT. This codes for CASGTVPSPLHF.

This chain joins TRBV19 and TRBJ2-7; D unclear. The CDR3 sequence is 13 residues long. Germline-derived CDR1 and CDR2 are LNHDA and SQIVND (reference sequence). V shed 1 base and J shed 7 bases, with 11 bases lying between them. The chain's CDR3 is CASSIVSLGEQYF. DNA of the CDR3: TGTGCCAGTAGTATAGTTTCTCTGGGTGAGCAGTACTTC.

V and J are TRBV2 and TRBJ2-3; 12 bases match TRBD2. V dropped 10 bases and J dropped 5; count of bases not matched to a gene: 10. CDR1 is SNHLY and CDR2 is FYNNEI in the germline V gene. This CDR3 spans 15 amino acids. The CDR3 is CATPPSGGAGDTQYF. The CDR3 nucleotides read TGTGCCACCCCTCCTAGCGGGGGGGCCGGAGATACGCAGTATTTT.

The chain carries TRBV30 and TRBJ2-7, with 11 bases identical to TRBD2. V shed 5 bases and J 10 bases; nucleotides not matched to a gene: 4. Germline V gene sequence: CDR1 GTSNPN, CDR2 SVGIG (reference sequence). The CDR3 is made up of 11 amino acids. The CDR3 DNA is TGTGCCTGGGGACTAGCGGGCGAACAGTACTTC. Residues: CAWGLAGEQYF.

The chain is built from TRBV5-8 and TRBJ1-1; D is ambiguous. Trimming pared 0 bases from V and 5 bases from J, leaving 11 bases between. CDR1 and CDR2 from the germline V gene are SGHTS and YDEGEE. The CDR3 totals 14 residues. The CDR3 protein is CASSLEDWRTEAFF. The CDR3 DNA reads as TGTGCCAGCAGCTTGGAGGATTGGCGGACTGAAGCTTTCTTT.

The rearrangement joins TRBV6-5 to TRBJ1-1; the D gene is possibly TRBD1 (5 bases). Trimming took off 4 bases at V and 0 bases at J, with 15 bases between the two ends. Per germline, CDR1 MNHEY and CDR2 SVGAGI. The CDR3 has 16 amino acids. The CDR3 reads CASSSTAGTVNTEAFF. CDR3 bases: TGTGCCAGCAGTTCCACAGCCGGGACCGTGAACACTGAAGCTTTCTTT.

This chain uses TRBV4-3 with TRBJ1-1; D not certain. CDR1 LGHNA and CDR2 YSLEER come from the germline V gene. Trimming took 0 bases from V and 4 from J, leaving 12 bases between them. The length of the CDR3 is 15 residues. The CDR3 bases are TGCGCCAGCAGCCAAGATGCAGGTATAAGCACTGAAGCTTTCTTT. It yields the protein CASSQDAGISTEAFF.

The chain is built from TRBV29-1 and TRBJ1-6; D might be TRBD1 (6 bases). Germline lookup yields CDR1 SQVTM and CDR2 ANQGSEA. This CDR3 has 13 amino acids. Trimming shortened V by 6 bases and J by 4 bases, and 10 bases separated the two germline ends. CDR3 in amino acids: CSVRQDYNSPLHF. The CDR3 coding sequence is TGCAGCGTCCGACAGGATTATAATTCACCCCTCCACTTT. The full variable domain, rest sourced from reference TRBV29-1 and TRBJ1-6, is SAVISQKPSRDICQRGTSLTIQCQVDSQVTMMFWYRQQPGQSLTLIATANQGSEATYESGFVIDKFPISRPNLTFSTLTVSNMSPEDSSIYLCSVRQDYNSPLHFGNGTRLTVT.

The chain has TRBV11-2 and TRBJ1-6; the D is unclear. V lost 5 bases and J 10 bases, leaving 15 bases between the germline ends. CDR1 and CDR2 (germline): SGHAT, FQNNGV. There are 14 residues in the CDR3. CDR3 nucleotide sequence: TGTGCCAGCAGCCTGGCGGCGTCTGCGTCACCCCTCCACTTT. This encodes CASSLAASASPLHF.